Shown below are 29 T cell receptor beta chains from a single sample sequenced in a study of identifying expanded T cells in peripheral blood. Produced via immunoSEQ multiplex PCR; TCRdb's table is partial and in-frame only. The repertoire holds around 82,000 clones, about 83% seen once, with less than 20% in the top ten. Sequenced material: blood. These receptors were collected from a person aged 18-70 years in good health.

The CDR3 nucleotides read TGCGCCAGCAGGGGGACTAGCGGGAGCAATGAGCAGTTCTTC. It encodes CASRGTSGSNEQFF. The rearrangement uses TRBV5-1 and TRBJ2-1, with TRBD2 matching over 14 bases. The V gene's germline CDR1 is SGHRS and CDR2 YFSETQ. Trimming at V came to 5 bases and at J to 6 bases, leaving 1 base not matched to a gene. CDR3 length: 14 residues.

The chain carries TRBV11-1 and TRBJ2-2, with a weak D call TRBD1 (6 bases). The CDR3 loop spans 16 amino acids. Trimming took off 4 bases at V and 6 bases at J, with 18 bases between the two ends. CDR1 is SGHAT and CDR2 is FQDESV in the germline V gene (reference sequence). CDR3 protein: CASSSTGGVGAGELFF. The CDR3 DNA is TGTGCCAGCAGCTCGACAGGCGGAGTGGGGGCCGGGGAGCTGTTTTTT.

In its sample, this clone was seen a few times. This chain links TRBV25-1 with TRBJ2-1; D not certain. From germline, CDR1 is MGHDK and CDR2 SYGVNS. The CDR3 is made up of 12 amino acids. Trimming pared 7 bases from V and 6 bases from J, leaving 10 bases between. This chain's CDR3 is CASTQDGNEQFF. As DNA, the CDR3 is TGTGCCAGCACCCAAGACGGCAATGAGCAGTTCTTC. Filled out from reference TRBV25-1 and TRBJ2-1, the complete variable domain reads EADIYQTPRYLVIGTGKKITLECSQTMGHDKMYWYQQDPGMELHLIHYSYGVNSTEKGDLSSESTVSRIRTEHFPLTLESARPSHTSQYLCASTQDGNEQFFGPGTRLTVL.

This chain joins TRBV27 and TRBJ2-1, with 10 bases that match TRBD1. Trimming cost V 7 bases and J 5 bases; bases outside gene matches: 11. Germline lookup yields CDR1 MNHEY and CDR2 SMNVEV (reference sequence). This CDR3 spans 16 amino acids. DNA of the CDR3: TGTGCCAGCAACAACCCGGGACAGGGGTTAGACAATGAGCAGTTCTTC. Translated, it gives CASNNPGQGLDNEQFF.

The chain uses TRBV7-2 and TRBJ1-2; TRBD1 is a possible D gene (5 bases). Trimming pared 4 bases from V and 1 base from J, leaving 10 bases between. Germline CDR1 and CDR2: SGHTA and FQGNSA. CDR3 size: 14 residues. CDR3 in amino acids: CASSSTQGNYGYTF. The CDR3 DNA reads TGTGCCAGCAGCTCGACCCAGGGTAACTATGGCTACACCTTC.

The rearrangement joins TRBV7-2 to TRBJ2-1; no clear D gene. In germline, CDR1 is SGHTA, CDR2 FQGNSA. The CDR3 consists of 13 residues. Trimming took 3 bases from V and 7 from J, leaving 10 bases between them. The CDR3 is CASSFGVWNEQFF. As DNA, the CDR3 is TGTGCCAGCAGCTTTGGCGTATGGAATGAGCAGTTCTTC.

V is TRBV4-2 and J is TRBJ2-6; 10 bases align to TRBD1. This CDR3 has 18 amino acids. The ends lost 2 bases at V and 0 bases at J; junction bases unmatched: 4. In germline, CDR1 is LGHNA, CDR2 YNFKEQ. The CDR3 DNA follows: TGTGCCAGCAGCCAAACCGGGACAGGGGTCTCTGGGGCCAACGTCCTGACTTTC. Translating it yields CASSQTGTGVSGANVLTF.

This clone was detected only once. The chain joins TRBV15 to TRBJ2-3; no reliable D call. Trimming shortened V by 0 bases and J by 8 bases, and 12 bases separated the two germline ends. CDR1 and CDR2 from the germline V gene are LNHNV and YYDKDF (reference sequence). The CDR3 runs 14 residues. CDR3 amino acids: CATSRDPISGTQYF. In DNA form, the CDR3 reads TGTGCCACCAGCAGAGATCCGATTAGTGGTACGCAGTATTTT.

This sequence joins TRBV7-8 and TRBJ1-1; 10 positions match TRBD1. The CDR3 is 15 residues long. The V gene end was trimmed by 1 base and the J gene end by 5 bases; junction bases not matched to a gene: 4. Germline loops: CDR1 SGHVS, CDR2 FQNEAQ. CDR3 in amino acids: CASSLVPGQGTEAFF. The CDR3 DNA reads as TGTGCCAGCAGCTTAGTACCGGGACAGGGGACTGAAGCTTTCTTT.

Only one count was recorded for this clone. The J gene is TRBJ2-1, the V gene TRBV28; no clear D. CDR1 MDHEN and CDR2 SYDVKM come from the germline V gene. The germline V and J ends were trimmed by 2 bases and 5 bases, with 7 bases remaining between them. There are 13 residues in the CDR3. The CDR3: CASSLPLDNEQFF. CDR3 nucleotides: TGTGCCAGCAGTTTACCCCTCGACAATGAGCAGTTCTTC.

The chain links TRBV7-8 to TRBJ1-1, with a tentative D call TRBD1 (5 bases). This CDR3 region has 12 residues. Germline-derived CDR1 and CDR2 are SGHVS and FQNEAQ. This chain's CDR3 is CVIQGLNTEAFF. The CDR3 bases are TGTGTCATTCAGGGTTTGAACACTGAAGCTTTCTTT.

The CDR3 coding sequence is TGTGCCAGCAGCTTGGCAAGCGGGGGAGCTAATGAGCAGTTCTTC. Its protein is CASSLASGGANEQFF. The chain is built from TRBV7-2 and TRBJ2-1; the match to TRBD2 covers 8 bases. This CDR3 region has 15 residues. V was pared by 3 bases and J by 7 bases, with 8 bases of the junction left unmatched. The germline V gene encodes CDR1 SGHTA and CDR2 FQGNSA.

The chain has TRBV27 and TRBJ2-1, with 9 bases matching TRBD2. The CDR3 runs to 22 residues. Germline V CDR1 and CDR2: MNHEY, SMNVEV (reference sequence). J lost 10 bases, V lost 2 bases, and 30 bases had no gene match. CDR3 in DNA: TGTGCCAGCAGTTTAGTGGGCGAATGGACTAGCGTATTTGGAATTAGGAGGCCCGAGCAGTTCTTC. It codes for CASSLVGEWTSVFGIRRPEQFF.

This clone has a handful of counts. The J gene is TRBJ2-7, the V gene TRBV11-1; TRBD2 aligns across 10 bases. Germline assignment: CDR1 SGHAT and CDR2 FQDESV (reference sequence). The CDR3 runs to 15 residues. The V and J ends lost 3 bases and 5 bases, in that order; junction bases with no gene match: 7. In DNA, the CDR3 is TGTGCCAGCAGCTTCAACCCTAGCGGGAGAGACGAGCAGTACTTC. Translating it yields CASSFNPSGRDEQYF.

The CDR3 sequence is CASSPPDFWNTEAFF. As DNA, the CDR3 is TGTGCCAGCTCACCACCGGACTTTTGGAACACTGAAGCTTTCTTT. The rearrangement uses TRBV18 and TRBJ1-1; D uncertain. Trimming removed 0 bases at V and 1 base at J, with 9 bases between. This CDR3 spans 15 amino acids. Germline CDR1 is KGHSH and CDR2 is LQKENI.

The chain employs TRBV11-2 and TRBJ2-2; D is perhaps TRBD1 (6 bases). The CDR3 is 19 amino acids. The germline gives CDR1 SGHAT, CDR2 FQNNGV. V was clipped by 4 bases and J by 0 bases, with 21 bases between them. The CDR3 coding sequence is TGTGCCAGCAGCTCTCAAAACAGAAGGACAGCCTCGAACACCGGGGAGCTGTTTTTT. Protein: CASSSQNRRTASNTGELFF.

This clone was seen once. The chain is built from TRBV7-6 and TRBJ2-5; 7 nucleotides align to TRBD2. The germline CDR1 and CDR2 sequences are SGHVS and FNYEAQ. There are 15 residues in the CDR3. V trimming: 3 bases; J trimming: 3 bases; junction bases outside the gene matches: 7. CDR3 nucleotide sequence: TGTGCCAGCAGCTTTTCCGGGACTACAAAAGAGACCCAGTACTTC. Translating it yields CASSFSGTTKETQYF.

This clone was recorded once. The chain carries TRBV18 and TRBJ2-7; 8 bases match TRBD1. The germline gives CDR1 KGHSH, CDR2 LQKENI. The junction had 10 bases not matched to a gene; V was cut back by 8 bases and J by 1 base. This CDR3 is built from 15 residues. This chain's CDR3 is CASTPGQVGSYEQYF. Written as DNA, the CDR3 is TGTGCCAGCACCCCGGGACAGGTAGGGTCCTACGAGCAGTACTTC. The full variable domain, in which reference TRBV18 and TRBJ2-7 provide the parts outside the CDR3, is NAGVMQNPRHLVRRRGQEARLRCSPMKGHSHVYWYRQLPEEGLKFMVYLQKENIIDESGMPKERFSAEFPKEGPSILRIQQVVRGDSAAYFCASTPGQVGSYEQYFGPGTRLTVT.

The V and J genes are TRBV7-9 and TRBJ2-7, with D perhaps matching TRBD1 (5 bases). The CDR3 contains 16 residues. V was cut by 0 bases and J by 1 base, with 13 bases left in between. Germline V CDR1 and CDR2: SEHNR, FQNEAQ (reference sequence). CDR3 sequence reads: CASSLALDSKSYEQYF. The CDR3 bases are TGTGCCAGCAGCTTAGCCCTTGACAGTAAGTCCTACGAGCAGTACTTC.

This clone was observed many times. The chain uses TRBV27 and TRBJ2-2; D ambiguous. Germline CDR1 reads MNHEY; CDR2 reads SMNVEV (reference sequence). The CDR3 spans 15 residues. V dropped 2 bases and J dropped 7 bases, with 14 bases sitting between them. CDR3 protein: CASSLMGLFFGELFF. CDR3 nucleotide sequence: TGTGCCAGCAGTTTAATGGGTCTTTTCTTCGGGGAGCTGTTTTTT.

V and J are TRBV28 and TRBJ2-7, with 7 bases matching TRBD1. Germline V gene data show CDR1 as MDHEN and CDR2 as SYDVKM. This CDR3 region has 15 residues. J was trimmed by 7 bases and V by 5 bases; bases with no gene match: 14. The CDR3 nucleotides are TGTGCCAGCAGTCTCCTGGGAGAGGGGGCGGAAGAGCAGTACTTC. Its protein is CASSLLGEGAEEQYF.

This chain joins TRBV9 and TRBJ2-4; no clear D gene. CDR3 length: 15 amino acids. Looked up from germline, CDR1 is SGDLS and CDR2 is YYNGEE. The V end lost 0 bases, the J end lost 7 bases, and 14 bases lay between the germline ends. The CDR3 here is CASSVAGLQANIQYF. CDR3 coding DNA: TGTGCCAGCAGCGTAGCAGGATTGCAAGCGAACATTCAGTACTTC.

V usage is TRBV7-6 and J usage is TRBJ2-7; no clear D gene. The CDR3 length is 15 residues. With 2 bases removed from V and 0 bases from J, the gap between germline ends came to 11 bases. Germline V gene sequence: CDR1 SGHVS, CDR2 FNYEAQ. CDR3 coding DNA: TGTGCCAGCAGCTTATTGTCAGACCCCTCCTACGAGCAGTACTTC. Residues: CASSLLSDPSYEQYF.

The V and J genes are TRBV5-6 and TRBJ2-7, with D perhaps TRBD1 (5 bases). Trimming cost V 0 bases and J 2 bases, with 9 bases left between them. The CDR3 extends over 14 amino acids. Germline loops: CDR1 SGHDT, CDR2 YYEEEE. CDR3 sequence (DNA): TGTGCCAGCAGCTTGGAGCCAGGGACCTACGAGCAGTACTTC. Translation: CASSLEPGTYEQYF.

V usage is TRBV5-5 and J usage is TRBJ2-7, with a possible D match to TRBD1 (6 bases). The V gene lost 2 bases and the J gene lost 4 bases, with 19 bases spanning the gap. CDR3 length: 16 residues. Germline values: CDR1 SGHKS, CDR2 YYEKEE (reference sequence). The CDR3 nucleotides read TGTGCCAGCAGCTTAAGACAGGCAGGGGTTGTATACGAGCAGTACTTC. Residues: CASSLRQAGVVYEQYF.

This chain joins TRBV5-1 and TRBJ2-3, with D possibly TRBD1 on 6 matching bases. The CDR3 length is 15 residues. Germline loops: CDR1 SGHRS, CDR2 YFSETQ. The V gene lost 4 bases and the J gene lost 5 bases, with 17 bases spanning the gap. CDR3 region: CASSVGTPAGDTQYF. The CDR3 region has the DNA TGCGCCAGCAGCGTCGGGACACCCGCTGGAGATACGCAGTATTTT. Using reference TRBV5-1 and TRBJ2-3 for the parts outside the CDR3, the full variable domain is KAGVTQTPRYLIKTRGQQVTLSCSPISGHRSVSWYQQTPGQGLQFLFEYFSETQRNKGNFPGRFSGRQFSNSRSEMNVSTLELGDSALYLCASSVGTPAGDTQYFGPGTRLTVL.

The CDR3 sequence is CASSEDPGMKAFF. The CDR3 nucleotides read TGTGCCAGCAGTGAAGACCCCGGTATGAAAGCTTTCTTT. This sequence joins TRBV6-1 and TRBJ1-1; D call uncertain. Trimming shortened V by 1 base and J by 9 bases, and 12 bases separated the two germline ends. The CDR3 loop spans 13 amino acids. CDR1 is MNHNS and CDR2 is SASEGT in the germline V gene.

The chain links TRBV11-2 to TRBJ2-7; D may be TRBD1 or TRBD2 (6 bases each). The ends were cut back, 0 bases at V and 7 bases at J, with 16 bases in the middle. Looked up from germline, CDR1 is SGHAT and CDR2 is FQNNGV. The CDR3 has 15 residues. CDR3 DNA: TGTGCCAGCAGCTTAGATTCCCCAGGGGACTGGGAGCAGTACTTC. Amino acids: CASSLDSPGDWEQYF. Together with reference TRBV11-2 and TRBJ2-7, the CDR3 gives the full variable domain: EAGVAQSPRYKIIEKRQSVAFWCNPISGHATLYWYQQILGQGPKLLIQFQNNGVVDDSQLPKDRFSAERLKGVDSTLKIQPAKLEDSAVYLCASSLDSPGDWEQYFGPGTRLTVT.

J is TRBJ2-7 and V is TRBV5-1; TRBD2 aligns across 7 bases. CDR1 and CDR2 from the germline V gene are SGHRS and YFSETQ. The CDR3 contains 17 residues. With 0 bases clipped from V and 2 bases from J, the junction kept 11 bases outside the gene matches. In DNA form, the CDR3 reads TGCGCCAGCAGCTTGGTGGCTAGCGGTAGTAGAGCCTACGAGCAGTACTTC. It translates to CASSLVASGSRAYEQYF.